The 17 T cell receptor beta chains below all came from one sample that was sequenced in a study of blood T cell repertoires in COVID-19. The repertoire was sequenced with immunoSEQ multiplex PCR; TCRdb's copy has only in-frame clones and lacks some. The sample includes about 150,000 clones, 80% to 90% seen only once; the top ten take 9.8%. Sample: peripheral blood. The receptors were gathered from a woman aged 45-65 years with acute or convalescent COVID-19.

The chain couples TRBV5-1 to TRBJ1-6, with TRBD1 as a possible D gene (6 bases). Germline-derived CDR1 and CDR2 are SGHRS and YFSETQ. V shed 6 bases and J shed 7 bases, with 17 bases lying between them. The CDR3 consists of 15 residues. For the CDR3, the DNA is TGCGCCAGCAATCCGGGTAGCAGGGGCAATTCACCCCTCCACTTT. This codes for CASNPGSRGNSPLHF.

This chain uses TRBV15 with TRBJ1-4; D is undetermined. CDR1 and CDR2 from the germline V gene are LNHNV and YYDKDF (reference sequence). The V end was cut by 0 bases, the J end by 4 bases, with 9 bases between. The CDR3 is made up of 15 amino acids. The CDR3 bases are TGTGCCACCAGCAGAGACAGTACCATTAATGAAAAACTGTTTTTT. It codes for CATSRDSTINEKLFF.

In its sample, this clone was seen a few times. The genes are TRBV6-6 and TRBJ2-3; D uncertain. This CDR3 is built from 11 residues. Trimming took off 7 bases at V and 7 bases at J, with 9 bases between the two ends. In germline, CDR1 is MNHNY, CDR2 SVGAGI (reference sequence). This CDR3 reads CASTVEYTQYF. CDR3 coding DNA: TGTGCCAGCACGGTGGAGTATACGCAGTATTTT.

This chain's CDR3 is CASSRLGLAGGRGTGELFF. Written as DNA, the CDR3 is TGTGCCAGCAGCCGCCTGGGACTAGCGGGGGGGCGGGGCACCGGGGAGCTGTTTTTT. This chain joins TRBV5-4 and TRBJ2-2, with TRBD2 matching over 16 bases. The CDR3 runs 19 residues. CDR1 is SGHNT and CDR2 is YYREEE in the germline V gene (reference sequence). The V gene end was trimmed by 4 bases and the J gene end by 4 bases; junction bases not matched to a gene: 10.

This rearrangement joins TRBV5-1 to TRBJ2-3, with a possible D match to TRBD1 (5 bases). Germline loops: CDR1 SGHRS, CDR2 YFSETQ. Trimming removed 0 bases from V and 1 base from J, with 9 bases in between. This CDR3 comprises 15 residues. The CDR3: CASSLEGVRTDTQYF. DNA of the CDR3: TGCGCCAGCAGCTTGGAAGGGGTTCGCACAGATACGCAGTATTTT.

The chain links TRBV6-1 to TRBJ1-2; D is ambiguous. Germline loops: CDR1 MNHNS, CDR2 SASEGT. CDR3 length equals 15 residues. V was pared by 3 bases and J by 0 bases, with 11 bases between. The CDR3 reads CASSDTTETNYGYTF. The CDR3 DNA reads as TGTGCCAGCAGTGATACGACGGAGACTAACTATGGCTACACCTTC.

This clone was counted once. The chain joins TRBV7-2 to TRBJ2-3; 9 bases are shared with TRBD2. From germline, CDR1 is SGHTA and CDR2 FQGNSA. The CDR3 contains 16 residues. Germline trimming cut 3 bases from V and 1 base from J; bases unmatched to any gene: 5. CDR3 region: CASSFQAGGGTDTQYF. The CDR3 bases are TGTGCCAGCAGCTTCCAAGCGGGAGGAGGCACAGATACGCAGTATTTT.

The V call is TRBV4-1, the J call TRBJ1-3; D remains ambiguous. The CDR3 has 16 residues. Between the trimmed V and J ends, which lost 3 bases and 5 bases, there was a span of 17 bases. CDR1 MGHRA and CDR2 YSYEKL come from the germline V gene. The CDR3: CASSQTGTNGRNTIYF. In nucleotides, the CDR3 is TGCGCCAGCAGCCAGACGGGCACCAACGGGAGAAACACCATATATTTT.

V usage is TRBV28 and J usage is TRBJ2-1; 13 bases map to TRBD2. Germline V gene lookup returns CDR1 MDHEN and CDR2 SYDVKM. J lost 4 bases, V lost 1 base, and 4 bases had no gene match. This CDR3 has 17 amino acids. This chain's CDR3 is CASSLSGLAGTYNEQFF. CDR3 nucleotides: TGTGCCAGCAGTTTATCGGGACTAGCGGGAACGTACAATGAGCAGTTCTTC.

This clone occurred a few times. This sequence joins TRBV11-1 and TRBJ1-1; D is unclear. V dropped 5 bases and J dropped 4 bases, with 11 bases sitting between them. The CDR3 runs 13 residues. The germline V gene encodes CDR1 SGHAT and CDR2 FQDESV (reference sequence). The CDR3 DNA is TGTGCCAGCAGCGTTGACCGGGGCACTGAAGCTTTCTTT. As protein: CASSVDRGTEAFF. The complete variable domain, with remaining parts taken from reference TRBV11-1 and TRBJ1-1, reads EAEVAQSPRYKITEKSQAVAFWCDPISGHATLYWYRQILGQGPELLVQFQDESVVDDSQLPKDRFSAERLKGVDSTLKIQPAELGDSAMYLCASSVDRGTEAFFGQGTRLTVV.

The gene calls are TRBV7-2 and TRBJ2-3, with D possibly TRBD2 on 5 matching bases. Germline V gene data show CDR1 as SGHTA and CDR2 as FQGNSA. Trimming cost V 3 bases and J 2 bases, with 21 bases left between them. The CDR3 spans 18 residues. The CDR3 is CASSFPAYALGPTDTQYF. The CDR3 region has the DNA TGTGCCAGCAGCTTTCCGGCGTATGCACTAGGACCCACAGATACGCAGTATTTT.

The chain uses TRBV19 and TRBJ1-4, with 8 bases lining up with TRBD1. CDR1 is LNHDA, CDR2 SQIVND, per germline (reference sequence). Trimming cost V 5 bases and J 8 bases; bases outside gene matches: 10. This CDR3 region has 15 residues. The CDR3 sequence: CASSPYDRGEEKLFF. In DNA form, the CDR3 reads TGTGCCAGTAGTCCTTACGACAGGGGCGAGGAAAAACTGTTTTTT.

This chain uses TRBV28 with TRBJ1-2; 8 nucleotides match TRBD1. After removal of 5 bases from V and 0 bases from J, the junction contained 2 bases not matched to a gene. The germline gives CDR1 MDHEN, CDR2 SYDVKM. This CDR3 comprises 14 residues. DNA for the CDR3: TGTGCCAGCAGTCCAGGGGGCACTAACTATGGCTACACCTTC. It specifies CASSPGGTNYGYTF.

This chain joins TRBV5-1 and TRBJ1-1; D is unresolved. This CDR3 comprises 14 residues. V lost 4 bases, J lost 9 bases, and 19 bases lay in between. In germline, CDR1 is SGHRS, CDR2 YFSETQ. The CDR3, as DNA: TGCGCCAGCAGCGGAACCCTGGACTCTACACAAGCTTTCTTT. Translated: CASSGTLDSTQAFF.

The rearrangement joins TRBV30 to TRBJ2-7; no clear D. The CDR3 covers 11 residues. The germline V gene has CDR1 GTSNPN and CDR2 SVGIG (reference sequence). V lost 5 bases to trimming and J lost 4 bases, with 9 bases between them. CDR3: CAWGRVYEQYF. The CDR3 DNA reads TGTGCCTGGGGGCGTGTTTACGAGCAGTACTTC.

This chain joins TRBV3-1 (or the pseudogene TRBV3-2) and TRBJ1-1, with 10 positions matching TRBD1. Trimming at V came to 1 base and at J to 8 bases, leaving 1 base not matched to a gene. This CDR3 comprises 13 residues. CDR1 is LGHDT, CDR2 YNNKEL, per germline (reference sequence). The CDR3 DNA reads TGTGCCAGCAGCCAAGGGACAGGGGGGGAAGCTTTCTTT. This codes for CASSQGTGGEAFF.

This chain links TRBV27 with TRBJ2-7; 10 positions agree with TRBD2. Germline V gene sequence: CDR1 MNHEY, CDR2 SMNVEV (reference sequence). V shed 2 bases, J shed 2 bases, and the junction held 3 bases outside the gene matches. The CDR3 covers 15 residues. The CDR3 loop is CASSLGLAAPYEQYF. CDR3 nucleotides: TGTGCCAGCAGTTTAGGACTAGCGGCACCCTACGAGCAGTACTTC.